This passage covers 20 T cell receptor beta chains from one sample sequenced in a study of blood T cell repertoires in COVID-19. Sequencing was performed with immunoSEQ multiplex PCR; in TCRdb, only in-frame clones are kept and a portion is missing. The sample holds 250,000 to 300,000 clones, 85% to 90% seen once. Sequenced input: PBMCs or T cells enriched from blood (not recorded which). The receptors here all came from an older woman who had recovered from COVID-19.

The chain recombines TRBV29-1 with TRBJ2-7; D might be TRBD2 (6 bases). The CDR3 totals 12 residues. Germline lookup yields CDR1 SQVTM and CDR2 ANQGSEA. V lost 4 bases to trimming and J lost 4 bases, with 11 bases between them. The CDR3 DNA sequence: TGCAGCGTTGGAAACGGGGGATACGAGCAGTACTTC. It encodes CSVGNGGYEQYF.

J is TRBJ1-3 and V is TRBV5-1, with TRBD1 matching 8 bases. V shed 0 bases and J 3 bases; nucleotides not matched to a gene: 8. The germline V gene has CDR1 SGHRS and CDR2 YFSETQ. The CDR3 runs 17 residues. CDR3 residues: CASSLVGTGGIGNTIYF. DNA of the CDR3: TGCGCCAGCAGCTTGGTGGGGACAGGTGGGATTGGAAACACCATATATTTT.

The gene calls are TRBV4-2 and TRBJ2-3, with 11 nucleotides matching TRBD2. V gave up 4 bases and J gave up 4 bases; unmatched junction bases: 10. The CDR3 contains 17 residues. Germline CDR1 LGHNA, CDR2 YNFKEQ. The CDR3 spells CASSLLSTSGSADTQYF. CDR3 DNA: TGTGCCAGCAGCCTCCTGAGTACTAGCGGGAGTGCAGATACGCAGTATTTT.

This chain's CDR3 is CASSSRGEKLFF. CDR3 nucleotide sequence: TGTGCCAGCAGCTCCCGGGGGGAAAAACTGTTTTTT. The rearrangement uses TRBV5-6 and TRBJ1-4; D is perhaps TRBD1 (5 bases). Trimming removed 3 bases from V and 8 bases from J, with 8 bases in between. CDR3 size: 12 residues. Germline CDR1 SGHDT, CDR2 YYEEEE.

The J gene is TRBJ2-5, the V gene TRBV28; 8 nucleotides agree with TRBD2. V lost 4 bases, J lost 5 bases, and 9 bases stayed unmatched. CDR3 size: 15 residues. CDR1 and CDR2 from the germline V gene are MDHEN and SYDVKM. The CDR3 sequence: CASSSRLARRETQYF. The CDR3 DNA follows: TGTGCCAGCAGTTCCAGACTAGCGCGGCGGGAGACCCAGTACTTC.

CDR3 region: CASSEEGGGALYF. The CDR3 nucleotides read TGTGCCAGCAGTGAAGAAGGCGGGGGGGCGTTGTACTTC. The genes are TRBV6-1 and TRBJ2-7, with 9 bases identical to TRBD2. Losses at the gene ends were 1 base for V and 12 bases for J; bases not matched to a gene: 7. The CDR3 has 13 residues. The germline gives CDR1 MNHNS, CDR2 SASEGT.

This clone was observed a single time. The V call is TRBV18, the J call TRBJ1-5; 10 bases are shared with TRBD1. V lost 3 bases to trimming and J lost 7 bases; unmatched junction nucleotides: 6. Germline V CDR1 and CDR2: KGHSH, LQKENI. This CDR3 has 15 amino acids. CDR3 amino acids: CASSPGTGDSQPQHF. The CDR3 region has the DNA TGTGCCAGCTCACCGGGGACAGGGGACAGCCAGCCCCAGCATTTT.

About this clone: The same CDR3 can be traced to other DNA sequences in this sample. The V gene is TRBV7-9, the J gene TRBJ1-1; the match to TRBD1 covers 8 bases. Germline trimming cut 3 bases from V and 2 bases from J; bases unmatched to any gene: 2. The germline V gene has CDR1 SEHNR and CDR2 FQNEAQ (reference sequence). This CDR3 is 14 amino acids long. The CDR3 DNA sequence: TGTGCCAGCAGCTTTTCAGGGGGCAACACTGAAGCTTTCTTT. Protein sequence: CASSFSGGNTEAFF.

This clone was counted once. The rearrangement joins TRBV28 to TRBJ1-6, with a tentative D call TRBD1 (5 bases). Germline CDR1 is MDHEN and CDR2 is SYDVKM. Deletions cut 7 bases from V and 12 bases from J, with 19 bases between. The CDR3 is 14 residues long. CDR3 protein: CASTTRGTAEPLHF. CDR3 DNA sequence: TGTGCCAGCACTACCCGGGGGACGGCTGAACCCCTCCACTTT.

The genes are TRBV5-1 and TRBJ1-4; D gene ambiguous. V was shortened by 0 bases and J by 12 bases, with 18 bases between the two germline ends. This CDR3 has 15 amino acids. The germline gives CDR1 SGHRS, CDR2 YFSETQ. The CDR3 loop is CASSLVSFGGEELFF. CDR3 nucleotides: TGCGCCAGCAGCTTGGTATCCTTCGGCGGAGAGGAACTGTTTTTT.

The chain recombines TRBV10-2 with TRBJ2-5, with a weak D call TRBD1 (6 bases). The CDR3 contains 15 residues. V lost 6 bases and J 9 bases, leaving 23 bases between the germline ends. Germline V gives CDR1 WSHSY, CDR2 SAAADI. The CDR3 coding sequence is TGCGCCAGCAGGATAACTTCGACAGGAAGGGAAGCCCAGTACTTC. Encoded protein: CASRITSTGREAQYF.

The rearrangement links TRBV20-1 to TRBJ2-7; 8 bases align to TRBD1. V lost 3 bases and J lost 5; bases outside the gene matches: 9. Germline-derived CDR1 and CDR2 are DFQATT and SNEGSKA (reference sequence). CDR3 length: 14 amino acids. The CDR3 coding sequence is TGCAGTGCTAGTCCCGGACAGGGTGTTGACGAGCAGTACTTC. The encoded protein is CSASPGQGVDEQYF.

The chain is built from TRBV27 and TRBJ2-1; TRBD2 matches at 10 bases. CDR1 MNHEY and CDR2 SMNVEV come from the germline V gene (reference sequence). The CDR3 runs 17 residues. V lost 5 bases to trimming and J lost 0 bases; unmatched junction nucleotides: 7. CDR3 sequence: CASSPQGLASSYNEQFF. CDR3 coding DNA: TGTGCCAGCAGTCCGCAGGGACTAGCGAGCTCCTACAATGAGCAGTTCTTC.

This chain links TRBV6-5 with TRBJ1-6; D is unresolved. CDR3 size: 15 residues. Germline V gene lookup returns CDR1 MNHEY and CDR2 SVGAGI. Trimming cost V 4 bases and J 13 bases, with 20 bases left between them. The CDR3 protein is CASSSQTRGDGPLHF. In DNA, the CDR3 is TGTGCCAGCAGTTCCCAAACACGGGGAGATGGTCCCCTCCACTTT.

CDR3 nucleotides: TGTGCCAGCAGCCTCTCCGGGACTAGCGGGAGCCCCCATGAGCAGTTCTTC. Its translation: CASSLSGTSGSPHEQFF. The genes are TRBV9 and TRBJ2-1; 14 nucleotides agree with TRBD2. The CDR3 covers 17 residues. Germline V gene lookup returns CDR1 SGDLS and CDR2 YYNGEE. The junction had 11 bases not matched to a gene; V was cut back by 4 bases and J by 8 bases.

The CDR3 DNA is TGTGCCAGTAAACCAGGACAGGGGAACACAGATACGCAGTATTTT. This encodes CASKPGQGNTDTQYF. The chain links TRBV19 to TRBJ2-3, with 9 bases fitting TRBD1. Germline CDR1 LNHDA, CDR2 SQIVND (reference sequence). The CDR3 runs 15 residues. V trimming: 7 bases; J trimming: 2 bases; junction bases outside the gene matches: 7.

The genes are TRBV6-5 and TRBJ1-5; D is ambiguous. V dropped 5 bases and J dropped 2 bases, with 13 bases sitting between them. Germline V CDR1 and CDR2: MNHEY, SVGAGI. The CDR3 covers 15 residues. The CDR3 is CASSITRGGNQPQHF. The CDR3 DNA follows: TGTGCCAGCAGTATTACGCGGGGTGGCAATCAGCCCCAGCATTTT.

The chain combines TRBV29-1 with TRBJ2-7, with 7 bases identical to TRBD2. J was trimmed by 6 bases and V by 1 base; bases with no gene match: 9. The CDR3 runs to 14 residues. The germline V gene encodes CDR1 SQVTM and CDR2 ANQGSEA. The CDR3 DNA reads as TGCAGCGTTGAAGTTCTAGGGGAGGGTGTCGAGCAGTACTTC. Amino acids: CSVEVLGEGVEQYF.

This clone has only a few counts. V is TRBV5-4 and J is TRBJ1-2; possible D gene TRBD1, 6 bases. V lost 3 bases to trimming and J lost 4 bases, with 19 bases between them. This CDR3 contains 16 residues. Germline-derived CDR1 and CDR2 are SGHNT and YYREEE (reference sequence). The CDR3 DNA is TGTGCCAGCAGCTCGGCTCAGACAGGTTCAACCTATGGCTACACCTTC. It yields the protein CASSSAQTGSTYGYTF.

This CDR3 is CSARDNIGYTF. The CDR3 DNA reads as TGCAGTGCAAGGGACAATATCGGCTACACCTTC. The chain combines TRBV20-1 with TRBJ1-2; possibly TRBD1 for D (6 bases). Germline V lookup: CDR1 DFQATT, CDR2 SNEGSKA (reference sequence). V was trimmed by 6 bases and J by 8 bases, leaving 13 bases between them. This CDR3 has 11 residues.